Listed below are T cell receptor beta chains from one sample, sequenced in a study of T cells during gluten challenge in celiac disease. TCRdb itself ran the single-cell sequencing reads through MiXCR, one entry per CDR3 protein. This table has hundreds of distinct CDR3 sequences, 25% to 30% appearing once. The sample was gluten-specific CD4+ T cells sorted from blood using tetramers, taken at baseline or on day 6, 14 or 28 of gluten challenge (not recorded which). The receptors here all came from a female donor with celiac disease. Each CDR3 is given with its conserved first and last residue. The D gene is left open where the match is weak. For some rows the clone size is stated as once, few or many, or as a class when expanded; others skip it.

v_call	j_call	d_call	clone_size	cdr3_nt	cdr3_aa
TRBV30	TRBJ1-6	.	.	TGTGCCTGGAGTGTTCCCGGGGTGCCCCCTAATTCACCCCTCCACTTT	CAWSVPGVPPNSPLHF
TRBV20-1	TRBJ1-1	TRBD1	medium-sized	TGCAGTGCTAGACAGGGGGTAGACACTGAAGCTTTCTTT	CSARQGVDTEAFF
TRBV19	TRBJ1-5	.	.	TGTGCCAGTAGTAGTTCGGGGATAGGCAATCAGCCCCAGCATTTT	CASSSSGIGNQPQHF
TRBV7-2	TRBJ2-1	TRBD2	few	TGTGCCAGCAGCATCAGGACTAGCGGGAGCCATGAGCAGTTCTTC	CASSIRTSGSHEQFF
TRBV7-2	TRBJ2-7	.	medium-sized	TGTGCCAGCAGCTTAGTACAGGGAGACTACGAGCAGTACTTC	CASSLVQGDYEQYF
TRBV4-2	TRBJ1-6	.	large	TGTGCCAGCAGCCAAGGGGTTGAAGGTTCACCCCTCCACTTT	CASSQGVEGSPLHF
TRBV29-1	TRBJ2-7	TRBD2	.	TGCAGCGTGGGGGGAGGGACCTCCTACGAGCAGTACTTC	CSVGGGTSYEQYF
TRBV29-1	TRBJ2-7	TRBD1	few	TGCAGCGTTGAACCAGCGAGGGGGCACGAGCAGTACTTC	CSVEPARGHEQYF
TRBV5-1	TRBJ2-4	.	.	TGCGCCAGCAGCTTCGGAGGATATGGGGACATTCAGTACTTC	CASSFGGYGDIQYF
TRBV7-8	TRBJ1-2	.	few	TGTGCCAGCAGCTTAACGCAGGGCGCTGGCTACACCTTC	CASSLTQGAGYTF
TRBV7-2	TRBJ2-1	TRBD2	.	TGTGCCAGCAGCTTAAGAGCGGGAGATGAGAATGAGCAGTTCTTC	CASSLRAGDENEQFF
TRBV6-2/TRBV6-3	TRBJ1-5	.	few	TGTGCCAGCAGGAGGTGGGATCAGCCCCAGCATTTT	CASRRWDQPQHF
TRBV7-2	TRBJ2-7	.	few	TGTGCCAGCAGCTTGAGGGCCCTCGGGACCCACGAGCAGTACTTC	CASSLRALGTHEQYF
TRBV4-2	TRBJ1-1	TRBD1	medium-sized	TGTGCCAGCAGCCGAGGACAGGGGGCAACTGAAGCTTTCTTT	CASSRGQGATEAFF
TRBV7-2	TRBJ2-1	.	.	TGTGCCAGCAGCTCTACAGGTAACCTTGAGCAGTTCTTC	CASSSTGNLEQFF
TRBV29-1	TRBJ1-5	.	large	TGCAGCGTTAGAGAGGGATTCAATCAGCCCCAGCATTTT	CSVREGFNQPQHF
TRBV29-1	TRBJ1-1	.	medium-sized	TGCAGCGTTGCCCTCAGTAGTGACACTGAAGCTTTCTTT	CSVALSSDTEAFF
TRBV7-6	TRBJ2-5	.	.	TGTGCCAGCAGCTTTGCTGCGCAAGGGGCCGAGTATACCCAAGAGACCCAGTACTTC	CASSFAAQGAEYTQETQYF
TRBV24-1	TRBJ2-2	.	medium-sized	TGTGCCACCGGGACACCGAACACCGGGGAGCTGTTTTTT	CATGTPNTGELFF
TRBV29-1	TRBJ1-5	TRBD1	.	TGCAGCGTGGGACAGGGTTTCGAGGGGCCCCAGCATTTT	CSVGQGFEGPQHF
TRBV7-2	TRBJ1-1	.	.	TGTGCCAGCAGCATAACATGGGACACTGAAGCTTTCTTT	CASSITWDTEAFF
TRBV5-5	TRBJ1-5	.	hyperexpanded	TGTGCCAGCAGCTTCGCAGCCTATCAGCCCCAGCATTTT	CASSFAAYQPQHF
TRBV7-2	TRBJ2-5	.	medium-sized	TGTGCCAGCAGCATACGGGCCCTAGGGGGAGAGACCCAGTACTTC	CASSIRALGGETQYF
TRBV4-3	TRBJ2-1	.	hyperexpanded	TGCGCCAGCAGCCCCCCGGGGGTGGCCGATGAGCAGTTCTTC	CASSPPGVADEQFF
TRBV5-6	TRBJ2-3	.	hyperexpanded	TGTGCCAGCAGCTTGGTTCCGGGTCGAGGGGGTACGCAGTATTTT	CASSLVPGRGGTQYF
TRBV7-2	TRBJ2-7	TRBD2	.	TGTGCCAGCAGCTTAAGGTCTAGCGGGGCCCACGAGCAGTACTTC	CASSLRSSGAHEQYF
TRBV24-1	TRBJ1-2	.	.	TGTGCCACCAGTGATTTTCAGCTTAACTATGGCTACACCTTC	CATSDFQLNYGYTF
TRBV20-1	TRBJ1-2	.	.	TGCAGTGCTAGAGTCAGCATGCTGAGTGGCTACACCTTC	CSARVSMLSGYTF
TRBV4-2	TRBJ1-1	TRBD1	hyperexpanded	TGTGCCAGCAGCCAATTGGGACAGGGTGAGACTGAAGCTTTCTTT	CASSQLGQGETEAFF
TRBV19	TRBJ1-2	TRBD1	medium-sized	TGTGCCAGTAGCAATCGACAGGGGCAAGGCTACACCTTC	CASSNRQGQGYTF
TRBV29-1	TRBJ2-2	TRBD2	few	TGCAGCGTCGGGACTAGCGGGGGGGCTGCCGGGGAGCTGTTTTTT	CSVGTSGGAAGELFF
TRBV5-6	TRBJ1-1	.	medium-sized	TGTGCCAGCAGCTTGCTCCCCGTCGGGGACACTGAAGCTTTCTTT	CASSLLPVGDTEAFF
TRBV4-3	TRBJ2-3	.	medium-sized	TGCGCCAGCAGCCACCTCGGGACTAGCACAGATACGCAGTATTTT	CASSHLGTSTDTQYF
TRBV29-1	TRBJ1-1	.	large	TGCAGCGTTGGAGGGCACCTACTCACTGAAGCTTTCTTT	CSVGGHLLTEAFF
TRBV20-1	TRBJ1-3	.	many	TGCAGTGCTAGCCCCGCCCCAGGAAACACCATATATTTT	CSASPAPGNTIYF
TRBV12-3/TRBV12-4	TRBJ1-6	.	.	TGTGCCAGCAGTAGCTCCTATAATTCACCCCTCCACTTT	CASSSSYNSPLHF
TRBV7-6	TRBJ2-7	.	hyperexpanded	TGTGCCAGCAGCTTGGGGGTGGAAGTCTACGAGCAGTACTTC	CASSLGVEVYEQYF
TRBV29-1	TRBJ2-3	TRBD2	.	TGCAGCGTTGTACGACTAGCGGGGGGGCCGGGTGATCTAGATACGCAGTATTTT	CSVVRLAGGPGDLDTQYF
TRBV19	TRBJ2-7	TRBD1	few	TGTGCCAGTAGTGTCCGGACAGGGGGCGCGGTGCAGTACTTC	CASSVRTGGAVQYF